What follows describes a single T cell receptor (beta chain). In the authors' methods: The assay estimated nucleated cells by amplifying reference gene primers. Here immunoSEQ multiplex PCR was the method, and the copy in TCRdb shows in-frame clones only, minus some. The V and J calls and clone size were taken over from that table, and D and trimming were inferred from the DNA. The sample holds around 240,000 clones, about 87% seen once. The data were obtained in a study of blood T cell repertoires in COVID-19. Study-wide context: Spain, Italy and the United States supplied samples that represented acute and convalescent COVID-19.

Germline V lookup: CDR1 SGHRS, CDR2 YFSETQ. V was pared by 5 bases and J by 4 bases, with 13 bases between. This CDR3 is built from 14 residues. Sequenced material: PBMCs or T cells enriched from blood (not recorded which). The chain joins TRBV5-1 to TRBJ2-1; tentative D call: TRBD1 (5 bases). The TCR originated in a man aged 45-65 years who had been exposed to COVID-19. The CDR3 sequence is CASSTADSYNEQFF. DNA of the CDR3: TGCGCCAGCAGTACCGCCGACAGTTACAATGAGCAGTTCTTC.